The rows below give T cell receptor beta chains drawn from one sample of a study of blood T cell repertoires in COVID-19. The repertoire was sequenced with immunoSEQ multiplex PCR; TCRdb's copy has only in-frame clones and lacks some. Of 9,500 to 15,000 clones listed, roughly 82% are singletons. The sample taken for sequencing was peripheral blood. These receptors came from a woman aged 60-70 years with acute or convalescent COVID-19. Both conserved end residues are trimmed from each CDR3.

J	V	CDR3
TRBJ2-7	TRBV5-4	ASSLTGQPYEQY
TRBJ2-1	TRBV27	ASSRYRGTYNEQF
TRBJ1-1	TRBV18	ASSPRPGQGSNTEAF
TRBJ2-7	TRBV18	ASSPPRQGDRNEQY
TRBJ2-3	TRBV12-5	ASGLGLADTDTQY
TRBJ1-5	TRBV23-1	AILPGTGDYSNQPQH
TRBJ1-2	TRBV10-2	ASRRGQGTNYGYT
TRBJ1-1	TRBV6-5	ASSPDRGRTEAF
TRBJ2-3	TRBV7-2	ASSSRRRTDTQY
TRBJ2-3	TRBV5-1	ASSLVAGDLTDTQY
TRBJ1-3	TRBV6-1	ASSELTGPGNTIY
TRBJ1-2	TRBV30	AWEVTGSARYT
TRBJ2-7	TRBV11-3	ASSLWPTYEQY